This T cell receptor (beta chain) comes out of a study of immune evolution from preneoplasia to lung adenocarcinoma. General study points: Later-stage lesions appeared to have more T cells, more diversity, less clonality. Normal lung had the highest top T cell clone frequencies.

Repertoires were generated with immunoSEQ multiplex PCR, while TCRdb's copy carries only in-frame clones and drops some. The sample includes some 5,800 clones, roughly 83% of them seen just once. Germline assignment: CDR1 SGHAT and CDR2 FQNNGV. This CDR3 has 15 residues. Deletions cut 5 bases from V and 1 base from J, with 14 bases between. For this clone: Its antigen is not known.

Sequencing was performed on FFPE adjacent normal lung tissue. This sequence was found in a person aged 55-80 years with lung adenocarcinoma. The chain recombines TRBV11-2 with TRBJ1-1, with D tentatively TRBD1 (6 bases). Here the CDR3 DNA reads TGTGCCAGCAGCCTAGGGGGACTCGGGAACACTGAAGCTTTCTTT. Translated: CASSLGGLGNTEAFF.